There are many counts of the clone carrying this T cell receptor (beta chain). As yet, its antigen is unknown. The V gene's germline CDR1 is SGDLS and CDR2 YYNGEE. This CDR3 spans 14 amino acids. V lost 4 bases to trimming and J lost 7 bases; unmatched junction nucleotides: 7. This sample was taken from a study of CD8 T cells in ankylosing spondylitis. Study conclusions and caveats: The clones that were linked to disease were reported to be significantly enriched in matched synovial fluid samples from ankylosing spondylitis patients. Made up of 7 to 9 highly homologous variants, a TCR beta motif appeared characteristic of ankylosing spondylitis blood.

Using its own MiXCR run on the 5' RACE reads, TCRdb lists one record per CDR3 protein. This table holds about 5,700 distinct CDR3 sequences, under 2.5% found once. Specimen: blood, either unsorted or a sorted T cell fraction (not recorded which). The TCR originated in a male donor with ankylosing spondylitis or in good health (not recorded which). This chain uses TRBV9 with TRBJ1-5; 8 bases align to TRBD1. The CDR3 here is CASSLTGVGQPQHF. In nucleotides, the CDR3 is TGTGCCAGCAGCCTGACAGGGGTTGGCCAGCCCCAGCATTTT.